The present T cell receptor (beta chain) was sequenced within a study of vaccination effects on CD4 cells after COVID-19. The wider study: Two doses of BNT162b2 or mRNA-1273 vaccine were administered to participants. General study results and limits: Researchers report that only 1 of 255 vaccine-induced clones in healthy vaccinees cross-reacted with common cold coronaviruses.

To note about this clone: Its antigen is not known.

In the ViraFEST assay, antigen-specific CD4+ clonotypes were identified by expansion after peptide-pool stimulation. CD4+ T cells were isolated after less than 13 days of culture. Vaccinees lacked prior SARS-CoV-2 infection and tested negative for nucleocapsid antibodies. Replacing half the medium with IL-2 medium was done on days 3 and 7. The V end lost 1 base, the J end lost 9 bases, and 10 bases lay between the germline ends. There are 13 residues in the CDR3. Germline assignment: CDR1 MNHNS and CDR2 SASEGT. Profiled with immunoSEQ multiplex PCR; TCRdb holds only in-frame clones, not every one. The table lists about 27,000 clones, 72% of them singletons, with over 9.5% in the top ten.

This receptor was obtained from a human donor who received a COVID-19 vaccine. The specimen was CD4+ T cells from PBMCs cultured with SARS-CoV-2 spike peptides, collected before COVID-19 vaccination. The chain combines TRBV6-1 with TRBJ1-5, with a weak D call TRBD1 (5 bases). The CDR3 DNA reads as TGTGCCAGCAGTGAAGGGGGCCCATCGCCCCAGCATTTT. Protein product: CASSEGGPSPQHF.